Sequencing of this T cell receptor (beta chain) was carried out in a study of cytomegalovirus exposure and HLA in healthy donors. Findings and limits, study-wide: Rarity characterized most TCR sequences, yet some public TCRs appeared in many donors. There were approximately 150 TCR beta chains listed as cytomegalovirus-associated.

Assay used: immunoSEQ multiplex PCR; TCRdb lists only in-frame clones, some missing. Of 140,000 or so clones in the sample, approximately 90% were seen once. Points on this clone: The target antigen is unknown.

The trim removed 5 bases at V and 5 bases at J, leaving 4 bases unmatched. The germline CDR1 and CDR2 sequences are LNHDA and SQIVND (reference sequence). This CDR3 has 14 residues. Input material: PBMCs. The clonotype was recovered from a woman in her twenties or thirties in good health and CMV-seropositive. J is TRBJ2-2 and V is TRBV19; 8 positions match TRBD2. Written as DNA, the CDR3 is TGTGCCAGTAGTCCGGCGGGAGGTACCGGGGAGCTGTTTTTT. The encoded protein is CASSPAGGTGELFF.